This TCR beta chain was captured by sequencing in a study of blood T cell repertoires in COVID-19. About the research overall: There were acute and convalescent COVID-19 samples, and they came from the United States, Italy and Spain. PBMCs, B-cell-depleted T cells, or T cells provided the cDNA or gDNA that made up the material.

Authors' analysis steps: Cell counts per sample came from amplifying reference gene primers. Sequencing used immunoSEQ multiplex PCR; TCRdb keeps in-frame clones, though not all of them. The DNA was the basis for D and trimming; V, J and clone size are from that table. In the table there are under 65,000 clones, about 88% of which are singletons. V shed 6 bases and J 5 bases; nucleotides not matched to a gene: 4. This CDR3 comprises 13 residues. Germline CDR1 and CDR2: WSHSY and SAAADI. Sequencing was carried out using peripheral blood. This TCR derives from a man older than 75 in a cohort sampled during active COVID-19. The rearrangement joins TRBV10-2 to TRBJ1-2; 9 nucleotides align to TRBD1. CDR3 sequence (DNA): TGCGCCAGCAGCCGGGACAGGGCATATGGCTACACCTTC. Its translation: CASSRDRAYGYTF.